One and the same sample provided the 6 T cell receptor beta chains below, sequenced in a study of blood T cell repertoires in COVID-19. Clones were read by immunoSEQ multiplex PCR, and TCRdb kept only the in-frame ones, dropping some. The sample contains fewer than 95,000 clones, under 90% of which appear only once. Sequenced input: peripheral blood. These receptors originate from a human donor in a cohort sampled during active COVID-19.

This sequence joins TRBV7-2 and TRBJ1-5; D remains ambiguous. V gave up 2 bases and J gave up 0 bases, with 8 bases separating them. Germline assignment: CDR1 SGHTA and CDR2 FQGNSA. The CDR3 extends over 15 amino acids. For the CDR3, the DNA is TGTGCCAGCAGCTTAAACGGGGTTAGCAATCAGCCCCAGCATTTT. Protein product: CASSLNGVSNQPQHF.

The V gene is TRBV7-2, the J gene TRBJ2-7; 11 positions agree with TRBD1. The CDR3 runs 15 residues. Per germline, CDR1 SGHTA and CDR2 FQGNSA. V dropped 5 bases and J dropped 3; count of bases not matched to a gene: 6. CDR3 sequence: CASSLGTGGGYEQYF. As DNA, the CDR3 is TGTGCCAGCAGCCTAGGGACAGGGGGAGGCTACGAGCAGTACTTC.

The CDR3 DNA reads TGTGCCAGCAGTTTGAGGTCAGGGGTTAACTATGGCTACACCTTC. Translated: CASSLRSGVNYGYTF. The rearrangement uses TRBV28 and TRBJ1-2, with a weak D call TRBD1 (6 bases). The CDR3 loop spans 15 amino acids. Germline CDR1 is MDHEN and CDR2 is SYDVKM. Trimming took 3 bases from V and 1 from J, leaving 12 bases between them.

The gene calls are TRBV3-1 (or the pseudogene TRBV3-2) and TRBJ2-7; tentative D call: TRBD2 (5 bases). The CDR3 runs to 15 residues. CDR1 and CDR2 (germline): LGHDT, YNNKEL (reference sequence). V dropped 3 bases and J dropped 1 base, with 13 bases sitting between them. As DNA, the CDR3 is TGTGCCAGCAGCCACCGGGAAATAGGGTCCTACGAGCAGTACTTC. It encodes CASSHREIGSYEQYF.

V is TRBV29-1 and J is TRBJ1-2; D may be TRBD1 (5 bases). The germline gives CDR1 SQVTM, CDR2 ANQGSEA. Trimming removed 3 bases from V and 6 bases from J, with 8 bases in between. The CDR3 contains 11 residues. The CDR3 is CSVDRANGYTF. CDR3 DNA sequence: TGCAGCGTTGACAGGGCTAATGGCTACACCTTC.

This chain connects TRBV10-3 to TRBJ2-2, with TRBD2 as a possible D gene (6 bases). Germline CDR1 is ENHRY and CDR2 is SYGVKD. CDR3 length: 15 amino acids. Trimming took off 4 bases at V and 0 bases at J, with 9 bases between the two ends. The CDR3 nucleotides are TGTGCCATCAGTGGCAGGACTACGAACACCGGGGAGCTGTTTTTT. Translating gives CAISGRTTNTGELFF.